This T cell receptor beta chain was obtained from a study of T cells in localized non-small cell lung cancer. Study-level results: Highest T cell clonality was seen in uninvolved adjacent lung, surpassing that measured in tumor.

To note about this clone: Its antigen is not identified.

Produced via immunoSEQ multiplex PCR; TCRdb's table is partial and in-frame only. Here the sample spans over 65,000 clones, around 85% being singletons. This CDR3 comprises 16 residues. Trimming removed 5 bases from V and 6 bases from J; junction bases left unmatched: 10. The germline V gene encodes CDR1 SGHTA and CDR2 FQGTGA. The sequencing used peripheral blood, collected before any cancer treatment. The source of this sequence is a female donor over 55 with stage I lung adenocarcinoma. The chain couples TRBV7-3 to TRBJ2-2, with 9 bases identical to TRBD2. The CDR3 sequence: CASSLLRASGAGELFF. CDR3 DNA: TGTGCCAGCAGCCTACTAAGGGCTAGCGGGGCCGGGGAGCTGTTTTTT.